Following are 10 T cell receptor beta chains from one sample sequenced in a study of T cells after yellow fever vaccination. MiXCR, run by TCRdb on the 5' RACE reads, gives a single entry per CDR3 protein. The sample records under 600,000 distinct CDR3 sequences, 20% to 25% being singletons. Sequences were derived from PBMCs, sampled about 20 days after the first yellow fever vaccination. The receptors stem from a man aged 18 to 30 who received the YFV17D yellow fever vaccine.

V is TRBV20-1 and J is TRBJ1-4; D might be TRBD1 (6 bases). The length of the CDR3 is 14 residues. In germline, CDR1 is DFQATT, CDR2 SNEGSKA (reference sequence). V lost 5 bases and J lost 7, with 17 bases in between. The CDR3 protein is CSAPTQGSGEKLFF. The CDR3 DNA follows: TGCAGTGCTCCAACCCAGGGGAGTGGTGAAAAACTGTTTTTT.

This clonotype was observed a few times. The CDR3 loop is CASSLTSGVRGETQYF. The CDR3 region has the DNA TGCGCCAGCAGCCTCACATCAGGGGTTCGGGGAGAGACCCAGTACTTC. The V gene is TRBV4-1, the J gene TRBJ2-5; D is perhaps TRBD1 (6 bases). Germline V gene sequence: CDR1 MGHRA, CDR2 YSYEKL. The CDR3 covers 16 residues. V shed 4 bases and J shed 4 bases, with 19 bases lying between them.

The chain is built from TRBV4-1 and TRBJ2-2; 9 bases agree with TRBD1. The J segment lost 5 bases and the V segment lost 2 bases, leaving 3 bases of the junction unmatched. The CDR3 extends over 15 amino acids. Per germline, CDR1 MGHRA and CDR2 YSYEKL. CDR3 loop: CASSQTTGGTGELFF. The CDR3 DNA is TGCGCCAGCAGCCAAACGACAGGGGGAACCGGGGAGCTGTTTTTT.

This clonotype was seen only a few times. The V and J genes are TRBV10-2 and TRBJ2-2; D gene unclear. V dropped 6 bases and J dropped 5 bases, with 4 bases sitting between them. The CDR3 runs 11 residues. Germline V gene lookup returns CDR1 WSHSY and CDR2 SAAADI. The CDR3 loop is CASSWTGELFF. As DNA, the CDR3 is TGCGCCAGCAGCTGGACCGGGGAGCTGTTTTTT.

The chain couples TRBV7-2 to TRBJ2-2; D not resolved. V was shortened by 1 base and J by 5 bases, with 5 bases between the two germline ends. Germline-derived CDR1 and CDR2 are SGHTA and FQGNSA. This CDR3 is 13 amino acids long. The CDR3 nucleotides are TGTGCCAGCAGCTTAGTATGGACCGGGGAGCTGTTTTTT. It specifies CASSLVWTGELFF.

This clonotype showed up just a few times. This sequence joins TRBV6-2 or TRBV6-3 and TRBJ2-1; TRBD2 matches 8 bases. The CDR3 covers 14 residues. From germline, CDR1 is MNHEY and CDR2 SVGEGT. Trimming at V came to 5 bases and at J to 9 bases, leaving 9 bases not matched to a gene. CDR3: CASSVGRGESEQFF. The CDR3 DNA reads as TGTGCCAGCAGTGTGGGGCGGGGGGAAAGTGAGCAGTTCTTC.

This clonotype was found a few times. The chain is built from TRBV29-1 and TRBJ2-5, with TRBD2 matching over 11 bases. Germline V gene data show CDR1 as SQVTM and CDR2 as ANQGSEA. V shed 3 bases, J shed 1 base, and the junction held 1 base outside the gene matches. The CDR3 totals 14 residues. CDR3 nucleotides: TGCAGCGTTGAGGGACTAGCGGTCCAAGAGACCCAGTACTTC. Residues: CSVEGLAVQETQYF.

This sequence joins TRBV15 and TRBJ1-2; maybe TRBD1 (5 bases). V was shortened by 2 bases and J by 0 bases, with 16 bases between the two germline ends. CDR3 length: 17 residues. CDR1 is LNHNV and CDR2 is YYDKDF in the germline V gene (reference sequence). CDR3 in amino acids: CATSRPLGAIANYGYTF. In nucleotides, the CDR3 is TGTGCCACCAGCAGACCCTTAGGGGCCATAGCTAACTATGGCTACACCTTC.

The rearrangement uses TRBV3-1 and TRBJ2-2; 10 bases are a match to TRBD1. J was trimmed by 5 bases and V by 4 bases; bases with no gene match: 16. The CDR3 contains 19 residues. The germline V gene has CDR1 LGHDT and CDR2 YNNKEL (reference sequence). The CDR3, as DNA: TGTGCCAGCAGCCGAACGACGGCCCCGGGACAGGGGCGAACCGGGGAGCTGTTTTTT. This gives the protein CASSRTTAPGQGRTGELFF.

This chain uses TRBV27 with TRBJ2-5, with 11 bases fitting TRBD2. J was trimmed by 4 bases and V by 4 bases; bases with no gene match: 8. The CDR3 runs 16 residues. Germline CDR1 reads MNHEY; CDR2 reads SMNVEV (reference sequence). Here the CDR3 reads CASSSLLAGGRETQYF. The DNA of the CDR3 is TGTGCCAGCAGTTCCTTATTAGCGGGGGGGAGAGAGACCCAGTACTTC.